The clone carrying this T cell receptor (beta chain) has at least ten counts. Its cognate antigen is unknown. This sample is part of a study of breast tumors, draining lymph nodes, adjacent tissues. General study results and limits: Tumor TCR diversity was below lymph nodes but above nontumor tissue.

TCRdb fed the multiplex PCR reads into MiXCR, producing one record per CDR3 protein. The sample includes 200,000 or so distinct CDR3 sequences, approximately 33% of them seen just once. The CDR3 totals 15 residues. Germline lookup yields CDR1 DFQATT and CDR2 SNEGSKA (reference sequence). V shed 6 bases and J shed 2 bases, with 17 bases lying between them. Samples came from axillary lymph nodes draining the breast cancer. The sample comprised axillary lymph node tissue. The chain joins TRBV20-1 to TRBJ1-5; tentatively, D is TRBD1 (6 bases). The source of this sequence is a female donor with breast cancer. Some clones in this sample may be carry-over from other donors' samples. The CDR3 coding sequence is TGCAGTGCCGCGAGGGAGGGACATCGCAATCAGCCCCAGCATTTT. This encodes CSAAREGHRNQPQHF.